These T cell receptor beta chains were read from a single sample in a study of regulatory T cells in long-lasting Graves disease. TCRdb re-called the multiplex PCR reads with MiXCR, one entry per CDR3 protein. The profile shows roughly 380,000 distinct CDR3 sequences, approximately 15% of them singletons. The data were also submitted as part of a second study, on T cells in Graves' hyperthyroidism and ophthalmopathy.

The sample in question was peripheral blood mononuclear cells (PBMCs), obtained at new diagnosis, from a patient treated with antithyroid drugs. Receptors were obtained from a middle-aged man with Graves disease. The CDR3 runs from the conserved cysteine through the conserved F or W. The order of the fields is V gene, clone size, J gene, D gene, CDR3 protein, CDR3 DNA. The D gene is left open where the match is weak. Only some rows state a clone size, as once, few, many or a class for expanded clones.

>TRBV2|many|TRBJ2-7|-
CASSTGSAPGRYEQYF
TGTGCCAGCAGTACGGGCTCAGCCCCAGGACGCTACGAGCAGTACTTC
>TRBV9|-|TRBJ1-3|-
CASSVAQAGNTIYF
TGTGCCAGCAGCGTAGCACAGGCTGGAAACACCATATATTTT
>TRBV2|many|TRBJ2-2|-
CASSEAGFWTGELFF
TGTGCCAGCAGTGAAGCGGGGTTTTGGACCGGGGAGCTGTTTTTT
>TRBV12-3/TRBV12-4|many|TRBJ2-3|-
CASSLWGSTDTQYF
TGTGCCAGCAGTTTGTGGGGAAGCACAGATACGCAGTATTTT
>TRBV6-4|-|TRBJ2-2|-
CASSDRVDGELFF
TGTGCCAGCAGTGACAGGGTCGACGGGGAGCTGTTTTTT
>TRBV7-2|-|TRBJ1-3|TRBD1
CASSLRTGGKGNTLYF
TGTGCCAGCAGCCTGAGGACAGGGGGAAAAGGAAACACCTTATATTTT
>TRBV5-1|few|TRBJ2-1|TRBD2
CASSFGGANEQFF
TGTGCCAGCAGCTTCGGGGGGGCAAATGAGCAGTTCTTC
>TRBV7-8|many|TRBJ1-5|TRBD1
CASSWDSRNQPQHF
TGTGCCAGCAGCTGGGACAGCCGAAATCAGCCCCAGCATTTT
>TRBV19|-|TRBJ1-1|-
CASSIVGMNTEAFF
TGTGCCAGTAGTATTGTGGGGATGAACACTGAAGCTTTCTTT
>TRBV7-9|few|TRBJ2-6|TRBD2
CASSLPGGSGANVLTF
TGTGCCAGCAGCCTCCCGGGGGGGTCTGGGGCCAACGTCCTGACTTTC
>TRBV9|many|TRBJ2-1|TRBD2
CASSVSGGLYNEQFF
TGTGCCAGCAGCGTTAGCGGGGGACTCTACAATGAGCAGTTCTTC
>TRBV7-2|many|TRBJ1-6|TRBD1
CASSRPRGLSSYNSPLHF
TGTGCCAGCAGCAGACCCAGGGGGTTGAGCTCCTATAATTCACCCCTCCACTTT
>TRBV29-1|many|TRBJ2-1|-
CSAEGFGWDNEQFF
TGCAGCGCTGAGGGGTTTGGTTGGGACAATGAGCAGTTCTTC
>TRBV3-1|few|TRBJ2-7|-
CASSQVEIEQYF
TGTGCCAGCAGCCAAGTGGAGATCGAGCAGTACTTC
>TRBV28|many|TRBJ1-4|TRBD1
CASSPQGAAKEKLFF
TGTGCCAGCAGTCCCCAGGGGGCCGCTAAGGAAAAACTGTTTTTT
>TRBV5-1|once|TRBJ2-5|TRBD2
CVSSPGTSVSETQYF
TGCGTCAGCAGCCCGGGGACTAGCGTTTCGGAGACCCAGTACTTC
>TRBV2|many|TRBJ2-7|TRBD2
CASSRTSGGTYEQYF
TGTGCCAGCAGTCGGACTAGCGGGGGGACCTACGAGCAGTACTTC
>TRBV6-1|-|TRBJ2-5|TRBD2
CASSPSGGDKETQYF
TGTGCCAGCAGCCCTAGCGGGGGGGATAAAGAGACCCAGTACTTC
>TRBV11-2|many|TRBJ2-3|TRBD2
CASRVGTRKADTQYF
TGTGCCAGCAGGGTCGGGACTAGGAAGGCAGATACGCAGTATTTT
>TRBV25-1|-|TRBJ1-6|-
CASTPREHSPLHF
TGTGCCAGCACGCCCAGGGAACATTCACCCCTCCACTTT
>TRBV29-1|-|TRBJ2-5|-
CSVEQGGQETQYF
TGCAGCGTTGAGCAGGGCGGGCAAGAGACCCAGTACTTC
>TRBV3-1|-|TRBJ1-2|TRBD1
CASSQTWTGGAGYTF
TGTGCCAGCAGCCAAACCTGGACAGGGGGCGCGGGCTACACCTTC